This T cell receptor beta chain is drawn from a study of blood T cell repertoires in COVID-19. This CDR3 contains 14 residues. Germline CDR1 SGHAT, CDR2 FQNNGV. The junction had 3 bases not matched to a gene; V was cut back by 1 base and J by 6 bases. Sequenced by immunoSEQ multiplex PCR; TCRdb stores in-frame clones only, minus some. The table has tens of thousands of clones, around nine tenths seen once. Source material: peripheral blood. This chain connects TRBV11-2 to TRBJ1-2; 9 bases are shared with TRBD1. This TCR was sampled from a man aged 50-59 years with active or convalescent COVID-19. CDR3 nucleotides: TGTGCCAGCAGCTTAGTACAGGGGGCGGATGGCTACACCTTC. Residues: CASSLVQGADGYTF.